Sequencing of this T cell receptor (beta chain) was carried out in a study of T cells in Graves' hyperthyroidism and ophthalmopathy. RNA transcripts gave rise to amplified TCR beta CDR3 regions. Researchers ran a first-round RT-PCR on the TCR CDR3 using the HTBI primer set. TCRdb analysed the multiplex PCR reads with MiXCR anew, one entry per CDR3 protein. The sample includes a few hundred thousand distinct CDR3 sequences, 15% to 18% of them seen just once. V was clipped by 1 base and J by 4 bases, with 14 bases between them. From germline, CDR1 is SEHNR and CDR2 FQNEAQ (reference sequence). The CDR3 has 16 amino acids. This clonotype has at least ten counts.

Sequenced material: blood. The genes are TRBV7-9 and TRBJ2-1; D possibly corresponds to TRBD2 (5 bases). The sequence came from a woman aged 18-29 years with Graves' hyperthyroidism. CDR3 nucleotides: TGTGCCAGCAGCTTAGGAGGAAAGCGGAGTTACAATGAGCAGTTCTTC. It specifies CASSLGGKRSYNEQFF. Looking up the rest from reference TRBV7-9 and TRBJ2-1 gives the full variable domain: DTGVSQNPRHKITKRGQNVTFRCDPISEHNRLYWYRQTLGQGPEFLTYFQNEAQLEKSRLLSDRFSAERPKGSFSTLEIQRTEQGDSAMYLCASSLGGKRSYNEQFFGPGTRLTVL.